This TCR beta chain was profiled in a study of blood T cell repertoires in COVID-19. Background on the study: Samples came from the United States, Italy and Spain, spanning acute and convalescent COVID-19. The cDNA or gDNA used as material had been derived from T cells, B-cell-depleted T cells, or PBMCs.

Study processing details: Amplification of reference gene primers was used by the study to estimate nucleated cell counts. TCRdb keeps only in-frame clones here, not all; method: immunoSEQ multiplex PCR. The V and J calls and clone size come from that table; D and trimming were worked out from the DNA. The table records around 150,000 clones, more than 60% of them present only once. This clone appeared a few times. CDR3 length equals 14 residues. V was pared by 5 bases and J by 7 bases, with 7 bases of the junction left unmatched. The germline CDR1 and CDR2 sequences are GTSNPN and SVGIG (reference sequence).

This TCR was recovered from a woman between 45 and 65 years old with active or convalescent COVID-19. The sample comprised peripheral blood. This chain uses TRBV30 with TRBJ2-1, with 11 bases that match TRBD2. The CDR3 sequence is CAWRLAGGNNEQFF. The CDR3 coding sequence is TGTGCCTGGCGCCTAGCGGGAGGCAATAATGAGCAGTTCTTC. The full variable domain, in which reference TRBV30 and TRBJ2-1 provide the parts outside the CDR3, is SQTIHQWPATLVQPVGSPLSLECTVEGTSNPNLYWYRQAAGRGLQLLFYSVGIGQISSEVPQNLSASRPQDRQFILSSKKLLLSDSGFYLCAWRLAGGNNEQFFGPGTRLTVL.